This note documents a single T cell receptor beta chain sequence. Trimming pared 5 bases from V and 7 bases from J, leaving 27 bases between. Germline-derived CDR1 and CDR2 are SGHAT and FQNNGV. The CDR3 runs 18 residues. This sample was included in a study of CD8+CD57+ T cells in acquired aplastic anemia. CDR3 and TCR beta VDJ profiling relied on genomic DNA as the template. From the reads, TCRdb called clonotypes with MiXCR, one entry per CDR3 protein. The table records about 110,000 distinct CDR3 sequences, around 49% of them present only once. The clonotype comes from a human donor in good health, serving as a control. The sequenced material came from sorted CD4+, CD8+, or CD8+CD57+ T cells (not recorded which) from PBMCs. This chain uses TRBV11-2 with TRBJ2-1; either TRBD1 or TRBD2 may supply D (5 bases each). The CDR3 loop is CASSTVNYMGRGGNEQFF. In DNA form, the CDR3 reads TGTGCCAGCAGCACCGTTAATTACATGGGACGGGGTGGGAATGAGCAGTTCTTC. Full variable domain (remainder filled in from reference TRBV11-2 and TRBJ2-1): EAGVAQSPRYKIIEKRQSVAFWCNPISGHATLYWYQQILGQGPKLLIQFQNNGVVDDSQLPKDRFSAERLKGVDSTLKIQPAKLEDSAVYLCASSTVNYMGRGGNEQFFGPGTRLTVL.